Listed below are T cell receptor beta chains from one sample, sequenced in a study of cytomegalovirus exposure and HLA in healthy donors. This table comes from immunoSEQ multiplex PCR, and its TCRdb copy is limited to in-frame clones, with some not included. The sample has hundreds of thousands of clones; around 80% are singletons. Sequenced input: PBMCs. The receptors derive from a male donor in good health and CMV-seronegative. Each CDR3 is given with its conserved first and last residue.

>TRBJ1-1|TRBV19
CASSLGQGATEAFF
>TRBJ1-2|TRBV5-8
CASSLGRGANYGYTF
>TRBJ1-1|TRBV28
CASSSPGGGGFF
>TRBJ1-2|TRBV7-9
CASSPRQGSYGYTF
>TRBJ1-6|TRBV2
CASSGQWNSPLHF
>TRBJ1-2|TRBV7-9
CASSHEIARGYGYTF
>TRBJ1-3|TRBV5-6
CASSRTGFLDTIYF
>TRBJ1-5|TRBV9
CASSVGDTNQPQHF
>TRBJ2-7|TRBV29-1
CSVLQTSGDEQYF
>TRBJ1-1|TRBV27
CASSLHYRGRGEAFF
>TRBJ2-3|TRBV9
CASSVDPAGDTQYF
>TRBJ2-1|TRBV5-1
CASSFRTGAREAHNEQFF
>TRBJ2-5|TRBV13
CARGWAGRETQYF
>TRBJ1-1|TRBV7-9
CAGSRTANTEAFF
>TRBJ2-7|TRBV6-1
CASRFGEGYEQYF
>TRBJ2-1|TRBV7-9
CASSLTNGVSEQFF
>TRBJ1-1|TRBV7-6
CASSGRRGPNTEAFF
>TRBJ2-5|TRBV18
CASSPQTDRSETQYF
>TRBJ2-5|TRBV9
CASSVQGLAQETQYF
>TRBJ2-3|TRBV5-1
CASSPTGTGGTSTDTQYF
>TRBJ1-1|TRBV27
CASRAGTTQNTEAFF
>TRBJ2-3|TRBV5-1
CASSLGQGYTDTQYF
>TRBJ2-1|TRBV9
CASSVGAGGGSSYNEQFF
>TRBJ2-7|TRBV5-1
CASSLTSGRALISYEQYF
>TRBJ2-3|TRBV5-6
CASSFGQATDTQYF
>TRBJ2-2|TRBV19
CASSTSGTGELFF
>TRBJ1-5|TRBV6-6
CASSSPKGGGGQPQHF
>TRBJ1-2|TRBV6-6
CASSWTGVDGYTF
>TRBJ2-3|TRBV5-4
CASSFTPGRGDTQYF
>TRBJ1-1|TRBV27
CASSSRQGNTEAFF
>TRBJ1-5|TRBV19
CASSIGNRGGQPQHF
>TRBJ2-3|TRBV19
CASSPGSPDTQYF
>TRBJ2-5|TRBV2
CASREPPGTQYF
>TRBJ2-5|TRBV5-1
CASSVTTSSQETQYF
>TRBJ2-7|TRBV20-1
CSANQGYEQYF
>TRBJ2-1|TRBV6-1
CATFSGNSYNEQFF
>TRBJ2-1|TRBV6-6
CASSPVNEQFF
>TRBJ2-1|TRBV9
CASTPSGGRAGFNEQFF
>TRBJ1-1|TRBV5-1
CASSAKQGNTEAFF
>TRBJ2-7|TRBV5-1
CASSLAPVSYEQYF
>TRBJ1-2|TRBV5-4
CASRSLGGTLTGGYTF
>TRBJ2-6|TRBV6-1
CASQGANVLTF
>TRBJ2-2|TRBV2
CASSGLAGDTGELFF
>TRBJ2-6|TRBV19
CASSKTVTGANVLTF
>TRBJ1-5|TRBV1
CTSSQDWGGRQPQHF
>TRBJ2-2|TRBV7-3
CASSLTGLAGYPGELFF